These T cell receptor beta chains were read from a single sample in a study of shared clonotypes between healthy human individuals. Here immunoSEQ multiplex PCR was the method, and the copy in TCRdb shows in-frame clones only, minus some. Of some 1 million clones listed, roughly 75% were seen once; the top ten hold roughly 1.5%. The material sequenced was memory CD4+ T cells sorted from blood. The receptors come from a man between 18 and 29 years old in good health. Both conserved end residues are part of each CDR3. The D gene is left open where the match is weak. Where a row states a size, it is once, few, many or the class of an expanded clone; other rows omit it.

clone_size j_call d_call v_call cdr3_nt cdr3_aa
. TRBJ2-7 TRBD2 TRBV2 TGTGCCAGCAGTGGTAGCGGGGTAAGCTCCTACGAGCAGTACTTC CASSGSGVSSYEQYF
. TRBJ2-3 . TRBV28 TGTGCCAGCAGTATGGGGACAGATACGCAGTATTTT CASSMGTDTQYF
. TRBJ2-7 TRBD1 TRBV7-2 TGTGCCAGCAGCTTAGGGACAGGGTGGGGCTACGAGCAGTACTTC CASSLGTGWGYEQYF
. TRBJ1-3 . TRBV14 TGTGCCAGCAGCCAAGATCTGGGGAGCTCTGGAAACACCATATATTTT CASSQDLGSSGNTIYF
many TRBJ1-1 . TRBV7-6 TGTGCCAGCAGCTTAGAACAGAACACTGAAGCTTTCTTT CASSLEQNTEAFF
medium-sized TRBJ1-4 . TRBV14 TGTGCCAGCAGCCAAGGGGGAGGTGTCGAAAAACTGTTTTTT CASSQGGGVEKLFF
. TRBJ2-2 . TRBV10-3 TGTGCCATCAGGATTTTTAGCGGGGAGCTGTTTTTT CAIRIFSGELFF
. TRBJ2-7 . TRBV5-1 TGCGCCAGCAGCCTGAAGGGGGACAACTCCTACGAGCAGTACTTC CASSLKGDNSYEQYF
few TRBJ2-5 TRBD2 TRBV2 TGTGCCAGCAGGACTAGCAGACAAGAGACCCAGTACTTC CASRTSRQETQYF
. TRBJ1-2 . TRBV5-1 TGCGCCAGCAGCCCCCGGACTCTAGCTAACTATGGCTACACCTTC CASSPRTLANYGYTF
few TRBJ1-1 . TRBV19 TGTGCCAGTAGTATAACGACAGGGAACACTGAAGCTTTCTTT CASSITTGNTEAFF
. TRBJ2-7 TRBD2 TRBV18 TGTGCCAGCTCACCTAGCGGGAATCCCCACGAGCAGTACTTC CASSPSGNPHEQYF
. TRBJ2-5 . TRBV2 TGTGCCAGCAGTGAAGTCGAGACCCAGTACTTC CASSEVETQYF
. TRBJ1-6 . TRBV5-6 TGTGCCAGCAGCCCTGCGGGGGGCAGGGGATATTCACCCCTCCACTTT CASSPAGGRGYSPLHF
few TRBJ1-5 . TRBV2 TGTGCCAGCAGTGTATCCGGTCTTGGCAATCAGCCCCAGCATTTT CASSVSGLGNQPQHF
. TRBJ1-5 . TRBV4-3 TGCGCCAGCAGCCAAGATGGGCCCGCAGGGGCGAAATACAATCAGCCCCAGCATTTT CASSQDGPAGAKYNQPQHF
. TRBJ2-5 . TRBV11-3 TGTGCCAGCAGCTCCGGGACCAAAGAGACCCAGTACTTC CASSSGTKETQYF
. TRBJ2-2 TRBD2 TRBV7-9 TGCGCCAGCAGCCACCCTTCCGGGCGGGGGGACACCGGGGAGCTGTTTTTT CASSHPSGRGDTGELFF
many TRBJ2-7 TRBD1 TRBV18 TGTGCCAGCTCACTTCCGGGGGGACAGGGGTACGAGCAGTACTTC CASSLPGGQGYEQYF
. TRBJ1-1 TRBD1 TRBV10-1 TGCGCCAGCAGTCCCGGGACAGGGAGCAAAGCTTTCTTT CASSPGTGSKAFF
few TRBJ2-2 TRBD1 TRBV19 TGTGCCAGTAGTATAGATAGTAGGCAGGGGGCGAACACCGGGGAGCTGTTTTTT CASSIDSRQGANTGELFF
. TRBJ2-1 TRBD2 TRBV6-1 TGTGCCAGCACCCTAGCGGGGGCTCTCTACAATGAGCAGTTCTTC CASTLAGALYNEQFF
few TRBJ1-5 . TRBV6-5 TGTGCCAGCAGTCTCAGACAGAATCAGCCCCAGCATTTT CASSLRQNQPQHF
. TRBJ1-2 . TRBV5-4 TGTGCCAGCAGCCCCGTCGTTGGGACTTCCCTTTATGGCTACACCTTC CASSPVVGTSLYGYTF
. TRBJ2-2 . TRBV10-3 TGTGCCATCAGTGAGTCTTGGACGGGAACCGGGGAGCTGTTTTTT CAISESWTGTGELFF
many TRBJ2-2 TRBD2 TRBV30 TGTGCCTGGAGTTTTGCGGGGGGGAACACCGGGGAGCTGTTTTTT CAWSFAGGNTGELFF
. TRBJ2-7 TRBD2 TRBV6-1 TGTGCCAGCAGTGAAATTTCCCGGGGGGGTTCCTACGAGCAGTACTTC CASSEISRGGSYEQYF
. TRBJ1-4 TRBD1 TRBV5-5 TGTGCCAGCAGCCCAGGGGGCGGTGATGAAAAACTGTTTTTT CASSPGGGDEKLFF
. TRBJ2-3 . TRBV5-6 TGTGCCAGCAGCTTCGTGCGGGGCACAGATACGCAGTATTTT CASSFVRGTDTQYF
. TRBJ1-2 . TRBV5-6 TGTGCCAGCAGCTTGTATGGCAGGGACTATGGCTACACCTTC CASSLYGRDYGYTF